This T cell receptor (beta chain) comes out of a study of CD8 T cells in ankylosing spondylitis. Libraries for TCR beta were made by quantitative 5'-RACE with molecular barcodes. MiXCR, run by TCRdb on the 5' RACE reads, gives a single entry per CDR3 protein. The sample lists 200,000 to 300,000 distinct CDR3 sequences, around 11% occurring once. Findings and limits, study-wide: A subset of motif variants has previously been described in the synovial fluid and blood of reactive arthritis. CD8+ by phenotype, disease-linked clones were relatively rare in peripheral blood. Clones tied to disease were said to be significantly enriched in matched ankylosing spondylitis synovial fluid.

The ends lost 4 bases at V and 6 bases at J; junction bases unmatched: 9. This CDR3 contains 14 residues. Germline V gene sequence: CDR1 SGHAT, CDR2 FQNNGV. This clonotype was observed a few times. What it binds is not known. The material sequenced was blood, either unsorted or a sorted T cell fraction (not recorded which). This sequence originates from a male donor with ankylosing spondylitis or in good health (not recorded which). The chain has TRBV11-2 and TRBJ2-7; the match to TRBD1 covers 7 bases. As DNA, the CDR3 is TGTGCCAGCAGCTCCAACAGGGGCCGAATCGAGCAGTACTTC. Translated, it gives CASSSNRGRIEQYF.